This section outlines one TCR beta chain sequence together with its context. Its antigen remains unknown. This entry is derived from a study of cytomegalovirus exposure and HLA in healthy donors. Looking at the study overall: Per a later analysis, the approximately 620 first-cohort and some 110 validation repertoires shared one platform. General study findings and limits: Overall, roughly 150 TCR beta chains were annotated as cytomegalovirus-associated. In a later analysis, first-cohort TCR clusters were found to tend to co-occur in the approximately 110 validation repertoires.

CDR3 length: 13 residues. Germline V gene lookup returns CDR1 MNHNY and CDR2 SVGAGI (reference sequence). V was shortened by 0 bases and J by 6 bases, with 9 bases between the two germline ends. Assay used: immunoSEQ multiplex PCR; TCRdb lists only in-frame clones, some missing. Of approximately 270,000 clones listed, 90% are singletons. The chain joins TRBV6-6 to TRBJ2-7; D possibly corresponds to TRBD1 (5 bases). The sequenced sample was PBMCs. The sequence derives from a woman under 30 in good health and CMV-seronegative. The CDR3 DNA sequence: TGTGCCAGCAGTTACTCACAGGCCGGCGAGCAGTACTTC. Translating it yields CASSYSQAGEQYF.